The T cell receptor beta chain under discussion was sequenced for a study of blood T cell repertoires in COVID-19. Study-level background: Italy, Spain and the United States were the sources of the convalescent and acute COVID-19 samples.

How the authors handled the data: Estimates of nucleated cell counts were drawn from the amplification of reference gene primers. Some clones are missing from TCRdb's copy, which holds only in-frame ones; the method was immunoSEQ multiplex PCR. V and J calls and clone size are given by that table; D and trimming were obtained from the DNA. Among some 200,000 clones listed, roughly nine tenths were seen once. Germline V gene data show CDR1 as SGDLS and CDR2 as YYNGEE. The CDR3 spans 15 residues. Between the trimmed V and J ends, which lost 4 bases and 6 bases, there was a span of 16 bases. The J gene is TRBJ2-2, the V gene TRBV9; a possible D gene is TRBD2 (6 bases). The sequencing sample was made of peripheral blood. This receptor was obtained from a woman aged 50 to 60 with acute or convalescent COVID-19. The chain's CDR3 is CASSPTRGLPGELFF. The CDR3 nucleotides read TGTGCCAGCAGCCCGACCCGGGGACTGCCCGGGGAGCTGTTTTTT. The variable domain in full, completed from reference TRBV9 and TRBJ2-2, reads DSGVTQTPKHLITATGQRVTLRCSPRSGDLSVYWYQQSLDQGLQFLIQYYNGEERAKGNILERFSAQQFPDLHSELNLSSLELGDSALYFCASSPTRGLPGELFFGEGSRLTVL.